This T cell receptor (beta chain) was sequenced in a study of cytomegalovirus exposure and HLA in healthy donors. Per the germline V gene, CDR1 is MRHNA and CDR2 is SNTAGT. V gave up 0 bases and J gave up 5 bases; unmatched junction bases: 2. The CDR3 totals 15 residues. The PCR contained 60 Vbeta and 13 Jbeta primers. Libraries were prepared by immunoSEQ multiplex PCR; TCRdb keeps only in-frame clonotypes and omits some of them. The data show fewer than 85,000 clones, and the top ten clones hold about 5%. The sample comprised PBMCs. This sequence was found in a woman aged 35 to 49 in good health and CMV-seropositive. The V gene is TRBV6-4, the J gene TRBJ2-2; 8 positions agree with TRBD1. The CDR3 protein is CASSDSGQDTGELFF. CDR3 sequence (DNA): TGTGCCAGCAGTGACTCGGGACAGGATACCGGGGAGCTGTTTTTT.